This T cell receptor beta chain was retrieved from a study of T-cell reconstitution after alpha-beta-depleted transplantation in children. From germline, CDR1 is SGHRS and CDR2 YFSETQ. The V gene lost 4 bases and the J gene lost 0 bases, with 11 bases spanning the gap. There are 14 residues in the CDR3. Unique molecular identifiers were incorporated during preparation of the TCRbeta library. TCRdb passed the PCR reads through MiXCR, listing each CDR3 protein once. The data show about 440,000 distinct CDR3 sequences, around two fifths seen once. Material: PBMCs, obtained before TCRalphabeta/CD19-depleted stem cell transplant. The chain uses TRBV5-1 and TRBJ2-7, with a tentative D call TRBD1 (6 bases). This clonotype originated in a girl under 10 years old with aplastic anemia, due to receive a stem cell transplant. CDR3 bases: TGCGCCAGCAGCATCCGGGACACCTCCTACGAGCAGTACTTC. Translated, it gives CASSIRDTSYEQYF.